The 26 T cell receptor beta chains presented below share a single source sample, sequenced in a study of T cell changes during pregnancy in multiple sclerosis. Produced via immunoSEQ multiplex PCR; TCRdb's table is partial and in-frame only. Among some 30,000 clones listed, roughly 87% were seen once. The source was CD8+ T cells from peripheral blood mononuclear cells, collected in the third trimester of pregnancy. The receptor source for this set is a female donor with multiple sclerosis, enrolled in a pregnancy study.

This clone has a single count. The chain links TRBV5-6 to TRBJ1-1; no firm D call. Germline V lookup: CDR1 SGHDT, CDR2 YYEEEE. Trimming removed 2 bases from V and 4 bases from J, with 3 bases in between. This CDR3 has 11 amino acids. This CDR3 reads CASSFGTEAFF. The CDR3 region has the DNA TGTGCCAGCAGCTTCGGCACTGAAGCTTTCTTT. Together with reference TRBV5-6 and TRBJ1-1, the CDR3 gives the full variable domain: DAGVTQSPTHLIKTRGQQVTLRCSPKSGHDTVSWYQQALGQGPQFIFQYYEEEERQRGNFPDRFSGHQFPNYSSELNVNALLLGDSALYLCASSFGTEAFFGQGTRLTVV.

The J gene is TRBJ1-1, the V gene TRBV4-2; D possibly corresponds to TRBD1 (6 bases). CDR3 size: 16 residues. The germline CDR1 and CDR2 sequences are LGHNA and YNFKEQ. Trimming removed 1 base at V and 5 bases at J, with 17 bases between. The CDR3 protein is CASSQGEGGAWTEAFF. In DNA form, the CDR3 reads TGTGCCAGCAGCCAAGGGGAGGGGGGCGCTTGGACTGAAGCTTTCTTT.

The gene calls are TRBV2 and TRBJ2-1; D not resolved. CDR1 and CDR2 (germline): SNHLY, FYNNEI. Trimming took 6 bases from V and 5 from J, leaving 17 bases between them. CDR3 size: 15 residues. The CDR3 region is CASREAAPVNNEQFF. CDR3 coding DNA: TGTGCCAGCAGAGAGGCGGCCCCCGTTAACAATGAGCAGTTCTTC.

The J gene is TRBJ1-1, the V gene TRBV28; 8 bases fit TRBD1. The CDR3 spans 14 residues. The V and J ends lost 4 bases and 3 bases, in that order; junction bases with no gene match: 4. CDR1 and CDR2 (germline): MDHEN, SYDVKM. CDR3 coding DNA: TGTGCCAGCAGTTCCAGGGGGCGTCACACTGAAGCTTTCTTT. It codes for CASSSRGRHTEAFF.

This clone occurred once. The J gene is TRBJ2-3, the V gene TRBV5-1; perhaps TRBD1 as D (5 bases). The CDR3 extends over 16 amino acids. Between the trimmed V and J ends, which lost 0 bases and 2 bases, there was a span of 13 bases. CDR1 SGHRS and CDR2 YFSETQ come from the germline V gene. This chain's CDR3 is CASSLASDKPTDTQYF. The CDR3 DNA is TGCGCCAGCAGCTTGGCATCGGACAAGCCCACAGATACGCAGTATTTT.

The J gene is TRBJ2-3, the V gene TRBV11-2; the match to TRBD1 covers 8 bases. V gave up 10 bases and J gave up 2 bases; unmatched junction bases: 8. CDR1 and CDR2 from the germline V gene are SGHAT and FQNNGV. CDR3 size: 14 residues. The CDR3 loop reads CATHRGSYTDTQYF. The CDR3 coding sequence is TGTGCCACTCACAGGGGGAGCTACACAGATACGCAGTATTTT. Looking up the rest from reference TRBV11-2 and TRBJ2-3 gives the full variable domain: EAGVAQSPRYKIIEKRQSVAFWCNPISGHATLYWYQQILGQGPKLLIQFQNNGVVDDSQLPKDRFSAERLKGVDSTLKIQPAKLEDSAVYLCATHRGSYTDTQYFGPGTRLTVL.

In DNA, the CDR3 is TGTGCCAGCAGCTTTCCGGCTAGCGGGAACAATGAGCAGTTCTTC. This gives the protein CASSFPASGNNEQFF. The J gene is TRBJ2-1, the V gene TRBV7-9; TRBD2 aligns across 9 bases. Germline V gives CDR1 SEHNR, CDR2 FQNEAQ (reference sequence). The CDR3 has 15 amino acids. V trimming: 3 bases; J trimming: 5 bases; junction bases outside the gene matches: 5.

The chain employs TRBV7-6 and TRBJ2-3; 9 positions match TRBD2. The CDR3 totals 15 residues. In germline, CDR1 is SGHVS, CDR2 FNYEAQ. V lost 1 base and J lost 8; bases outside the gene matches: 7. This chain's CDR3 is CASSLEVSGRGTQYF. The CDR3 coding sequence is TGTGCCAGCAGCTTAGAGGTTAGCGGGAGAGGTACGCAGTATTTT.

This chain connects TRBV27 to TRBJ2-6; the match to TRBD1 covers 7 bases. Germline V lookup: CDR1 MNHEY, CDR2 SMNVEV (reference sequence). With V trimmed by 7 bases and J by 0 bases, 12 bases remained unmatched. The CDR3 is 18 residues long. The CDR3 nucleotides read TGTGCCAGCAAACGAACGGGACAGTCACTCTCTGGGGCCAACGTCCTGACTTTC. It yields the protein CASKRTGQSLSGANVLTF. The whole variable domain, filled in from reference TRBV27 and TRBJ2-6, reads EAQVTQNPRYLITVTGKKLTVTCSQNMNHEYMSWYRQDPGLGLRQIYYSMNVEVTDKGDVPEGYKVSRKEKRNFPLILESPSPNQTSLYFCASKRTGQSLSGANVLTFGAGSRLTVL.

V is TRBV27 and J is TRBJ2-7; TRBD2 matches 7 bases. The germline gives CDR1 MNHEY, CDR2 SMNVEV (reference sequence). The CDR3 runs to 13 residues. V gave up 4 bases and J gave up 6 bases; unmatched junction bases: 6. CDR3 in DNA: TGTGCCAGCAGTTATGGCGGGAGCGGCGAGCAGTACTTC. It translates to CASSYGGSGEQYF.

V and J are TRBV2 and TRBJ1-1; D may be TRBD1 (6 bases). Trimming stripped 6 bases from V and 2 bases from J, with 19 bases between. The CDR3 runs 16 residues. Germline values: CDR1 SNHLY, CDR2 FYNNEI. This CDR3 reads CASSSDSTGPNTEAFF. CDR3 nucleotide sequence: TGTGCCAGCAGCTCTGACTCGACAGGACCTAACACTGAAGCTTTCTTT.

The gene calls are TRBV7-2 and TRBJ2-4, with D unclear. Germline lookup yields CDR1 SGHTA and CDR2 FQGNSA. V was pared by 2 bases and J by 9 bases, with 14 bases between. The CDR3 runs to 14 residues. This CDR3 reads CASSLRGQDGIQYF. DNA for the CDR3: TGTGCCAGCAGCTTAAGAGGCCAAGACGGCATTCAGTACTTC.

In its sample, this clone was seen once. This chain joins TRBV28 and TRBJ1-6; the D is unclear. The CDR3 spans 15 residues. From germline, CDR1 is MDHEN and CDR2 SYDVKM. With 6 bases removed from V and 3 bases from J, the gap between germline ends came to 12 bases. CDR3 residues: CASSGIHNYNSPLHF. CDR3 nucleotide sequence: TGTGCCAGCAGCGGGATACACAACTATAATTCACCCCTCCACTTT.

In DNA form, the CDR3 reads TGTGCCAGCAGTTATACAGGGCTTCGGGGCAATGAGCAGTTCTTC. Protein product: CASSYTGLRGNEQFF. The V and J genes are TRBV28 and TRBJ2-1; tentative D call: TRBD1 (6 bases). Germline lookup yields CDR1 MDHEN and CDR2 SYDVKM. Trimming removed 4 bases from V and 6 bases from J, with 16 bases in between. This CDR3 contains 15 residues. Based on the CDR3 plus reference TRBV28 and TRBJ2-1, the full variable domain is DVKVTQSSRYLVKRTGEKVFLECVQDMDHENMFWYRQDPGLGLRLIYFSYDVKMKEKGDIPEGYSVSREKKERFSLILESASTNQTSMYLCASSYTGLRGNEQFFGPGTRLTVL.

The chain recombines TRBV15 with TRBJ1-2; TRBD1 matches at 12 bases. The CDR3 loop spans 16 amino acids. The germline gives CDR1 LNHNV, CDR2 YYDKDF (reference sequence). V shed 8 bases, J shed 8 bases, and the junction held 15 bases outside the gene matches. The CDR3 bases are TGTGCCACCTCACGGGGGACAGGGGGCTATGCGCGCGGCTACACCTTC. This codes for CATSRGTGGYARGYTF.

The chain joins TRBV5-1 to TRBJ2-1; TRBD2 matches at 11 bases. The CDR3 runs 18 residues. J gave up 2 bases and V 7 bases, and 14 bases lay outside the gene matches. Looked up from germline, CDR1 is SGHRS and CDR2 is YFSETQ. The CDR3 loop is CASWPGLAAPAAYNEQFF. CDR3 coding DNA: TGCGCCAGCTGGCCGGGACTAGCGGCCCCCGCGGCCTACAATGAGCAGTTCTTC.

V usage is TRBV5-1 and J usage is TRBJ2-1, with TRBD2 matching 9 bases. This CDR3 comprises 15 residues. The J segment lost 8 bases and the V segment lost 0 bases, leaving 6 bases of the junction unmatched. Germline V gene lookup returns CDR1 SGHRS and CDR2 YFSETQ. The CDR3 loop is CASSLVASGIDEQFF. The CDR3 DNA follows: TGCGCCAGCAGCTTGGTAGCTAGCGGGATCGATGAGCAGTTCTTC.

This chain links TRBV27 with TRBJ2-7; D unresolved. CDR1 and CDR2 from the germline V gene are MNHEY and SMNVEV (reference sequence). The V gene lost 5 bases and the J gene lost 2 bases, with 19 bases spanning the gap. The CDR3 totals 16 residues. The CDR3: CASSPTALQATYEQYF. CDR3 DNA sequence: TGTGCCAGCAGTCCTACGGCCCTACAAGCGACCTACGAGCAGTACTTC.

V usage is TRBV7-9 and J usage is TRBJ2-7; 8 nucleotides agree with TRBD1. V was pared by 4 bases and J by 9 bases, with 2 bases of the junction left unmatched. The germline V gene encodes CDR1 SEHNR and CDR2 FQNEAQ (reference sequence). The CDR3 runs 11 residues. The CDR3: CASSYGQGQYF. The DNA of the CDR3 is TGTGCCAGCAGCTACGGACAGGGGCAGTACTTC.

The rearrangement uses TRBV7-3 and TRBJ2-5, with 7 bases matching TRBD2. The J call may be wrong; the DNA end is better matched by TRBJ2-7. Germline CDR1 SGHTA, CDR2 FQGTGA. The CDR3 is 13 residues long. The CDR3 DNA sequence: TGTGCCAGCAGCTTAGGCGGGGGCTACGAGCAGTACTTC. This gives the protein CASSLGGGYEQYF.

The CDR3 nucleotides are TGTGCCAGCAGTTTACTTATCCTGACTAGCGGGAGGAGTAGTGAGCAGTTCTTC. Translation: CASSLLILTSGRSSEQFF. The chain is built from TRBV28 and TRBJ2-1; 13 bases line up with TRBD2. The CDR3 is 18 residues long. The ends lost 2 bases at V and 9 bases at J; junction bases unmatched: 13. Germline V gene data show CDR1 as MDHEN and CDR2 as SYDVKM.

This chain uses TRBV27 with TRBJ2-7, with a tentative D call TRBD2 (5 bases). Germline V gene sequence: CDR1 MNHEY, CDR2 SMNVEV (reference sequence). Trimming cost V 2 bases and J 2 bases, with 7 bases left between them. This CDR3 is built from 13 residues. The CDR3 region is CASSLDGAYEQYF. CDR3 coding DNA: TGTGCCAGCAGTTTAGACGGGGCCTACGAGCAGTACTTC.

This rearrangement joins TRBV2 to TRBJ1-5, with no clear D. The V end was cut by 3 bases, the J end by 5 bases, with 11 bases between. From germline, CDR1 is SNHLY and CDR2 FYNNEI. CDR3 length equals 14 residues. This CDR3 reads CASSERGMHQPQHF. The CDR3 DNA sequence: TGTGCCAGCAGTGAGAGAGGGATGCATCAGCCCCAGCATTTT.

This chain joins TRBV30 and TRBJ2-2; tentative D call: TRBD2 (5 bases). CDR3 length: 14 residues. V dropped 2 bases and J dropped 6 bases, with 13 bases sitting between them. Germline-derived CDR1 and CDR2 are GTSNPN and SVGIG (reference sequence). CDR3 sequence: CAWSITVGAGELFF. In DNA, the CDR3 is TGTGCCTGGAGTATAACGGTGGGAGCCGGGGAGCTGTTTTTT. The variable domain in full, completed from reference TRBV30 and TRBJ2-2, reads SQTIHQWPATLVQPVGSPLSLECTVEGTSNPNLYWYRQAAGRGLQLLFYSVGIGQISSEVPQNLSASRPQDRQFILSSKKLLLSDSGFYLCAWSITVGAGELFFGEGSRLTVL.

The chain employs TRBV12-5 and TRBJ2-7; 8 bases match TRBD2. CDR1 is LGHNT, CDR2 FRNRAP, per germline. V was clipped by 0 bases and J by 3 bases; unmatched bases: 10. The CDR3 runs to 17 residues. The CDR3 nucleotides read TGTGCTAGTGGTTTGGTAGCGACGGGGGGGTTCATCTACGAGCAGTACTTC. Amino acids: CASGLVATGGFIYEQYF.

V usage is TRBV5-1 and J usage is TRBJ2-1; TRBD1 matches at 9 bases. This CDR3 has 16 residues. The V gene end was trimmed by 3 bases and the J gene end by 1 base; junction bases not matched to a gene: 5. The germline V gene has CDR1 SGHRS and CDR2 YFSETQ. The CDR3 DNA sequence: TGCGCCAGCAGCTCGCCGGGACAGGGATCCTACAATGAGCAGTTCTTC. Amino acid sequence: CASSSPGQGSYNEQFF.